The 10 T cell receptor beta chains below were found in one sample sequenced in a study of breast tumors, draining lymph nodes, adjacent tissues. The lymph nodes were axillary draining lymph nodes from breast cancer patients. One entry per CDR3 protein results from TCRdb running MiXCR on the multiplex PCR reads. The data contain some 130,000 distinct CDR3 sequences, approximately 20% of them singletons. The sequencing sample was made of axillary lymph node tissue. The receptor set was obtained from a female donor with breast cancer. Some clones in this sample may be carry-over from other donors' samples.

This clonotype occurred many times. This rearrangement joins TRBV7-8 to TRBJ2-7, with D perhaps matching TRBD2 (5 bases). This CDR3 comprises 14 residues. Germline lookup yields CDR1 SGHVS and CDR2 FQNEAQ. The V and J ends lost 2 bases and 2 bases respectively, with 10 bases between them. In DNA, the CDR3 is TGTGCCAGCAGCTTAAGTGGGAGAACCTACGAGCAGTACTTC. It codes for CASSLSGRTYEQYF.

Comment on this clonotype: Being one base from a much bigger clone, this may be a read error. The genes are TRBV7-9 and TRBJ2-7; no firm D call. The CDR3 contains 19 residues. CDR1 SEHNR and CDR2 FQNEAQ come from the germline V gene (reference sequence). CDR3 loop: CASSSGAPGSNIFSYGQYF. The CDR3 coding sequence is TGTGCCAGCAGCTCCGGTGCCCCAGGATCCAATATTTTTTCCTACGGGCAGTACTTC.

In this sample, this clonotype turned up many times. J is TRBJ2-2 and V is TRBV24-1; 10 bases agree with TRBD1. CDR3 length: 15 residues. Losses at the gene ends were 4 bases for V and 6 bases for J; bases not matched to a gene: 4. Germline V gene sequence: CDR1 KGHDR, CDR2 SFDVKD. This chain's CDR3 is CATSEGTGVAGELFF. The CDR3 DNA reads TGTGCCACCAGTGAGGGGACAGGGGTGGCCGGGGAGCTGTTTTTT.

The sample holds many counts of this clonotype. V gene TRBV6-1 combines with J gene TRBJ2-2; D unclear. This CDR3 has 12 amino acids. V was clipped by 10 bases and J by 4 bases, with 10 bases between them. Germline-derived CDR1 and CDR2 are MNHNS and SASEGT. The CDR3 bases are TGTGCCACCAACTGGGGCACCGGGGAGCTGTTTTTT. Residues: CATNWGTGELFF.

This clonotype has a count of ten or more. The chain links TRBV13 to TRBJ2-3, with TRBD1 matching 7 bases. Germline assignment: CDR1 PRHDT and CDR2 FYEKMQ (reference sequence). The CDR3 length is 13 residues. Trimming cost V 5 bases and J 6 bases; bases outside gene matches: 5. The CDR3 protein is CASSEQGWDTQYF. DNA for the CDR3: TGTGCCAGCAGCGAACAGGGGTGGGATACGCAGTATTTT.

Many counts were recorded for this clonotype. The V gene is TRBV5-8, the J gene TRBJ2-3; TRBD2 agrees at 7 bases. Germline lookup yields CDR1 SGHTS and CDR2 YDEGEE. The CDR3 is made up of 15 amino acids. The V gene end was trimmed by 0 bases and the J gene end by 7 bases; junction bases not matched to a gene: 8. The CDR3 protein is CASSLVGGSGYTQYF. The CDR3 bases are TGTGCCAGCAGCTTGGTCGGGGGGAGCGGGTATACGCAGTATTTT.

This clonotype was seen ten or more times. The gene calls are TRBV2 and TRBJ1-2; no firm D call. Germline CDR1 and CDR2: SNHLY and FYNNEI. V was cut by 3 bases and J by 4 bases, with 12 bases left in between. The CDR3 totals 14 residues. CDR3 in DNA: TGTGCCAGCAGTGAGGACCCGGCAGGCTATGGCTACACCTTC. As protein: CASSEDPAGYGYTF. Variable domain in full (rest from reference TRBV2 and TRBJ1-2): EPEVTQTPSHQVTQMGQEVILRCVPISNHLYFYWYRQILGQKVEFLVSFYNNEISEKSEIFDDQFSVERPDGSNFTLKIRSTKLEDSAMYFCASSEDPAGYGYTFGSGTRLTVV.

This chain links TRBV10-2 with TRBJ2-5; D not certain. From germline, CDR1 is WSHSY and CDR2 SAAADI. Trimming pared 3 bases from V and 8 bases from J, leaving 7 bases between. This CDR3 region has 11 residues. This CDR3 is CASSDSLTQYF. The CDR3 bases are TGCGCCAGCAGTGATTCCCTAACCCAGTACTTC.

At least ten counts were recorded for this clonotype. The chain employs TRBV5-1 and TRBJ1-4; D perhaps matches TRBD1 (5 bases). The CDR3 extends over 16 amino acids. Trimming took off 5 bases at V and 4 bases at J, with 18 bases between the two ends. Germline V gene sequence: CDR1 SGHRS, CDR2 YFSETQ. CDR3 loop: CASSLSGTGLNEKLFF. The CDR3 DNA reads TGCGCCAGCAGTTTATCAGGGACGGGCCTTAATGAAAAACTGTTTTTT.

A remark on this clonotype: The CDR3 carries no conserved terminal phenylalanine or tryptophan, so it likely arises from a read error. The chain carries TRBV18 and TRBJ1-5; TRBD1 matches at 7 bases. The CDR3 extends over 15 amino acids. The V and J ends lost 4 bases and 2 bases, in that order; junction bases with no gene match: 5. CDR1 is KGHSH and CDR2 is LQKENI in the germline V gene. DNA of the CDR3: TGTGCCAGCTCACAGGAAACAGGGGGCAATCAGCCCCAGCATGTT. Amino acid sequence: CASSQETGGNQPQHV.